This TCR beta chain originates from a study of early T cells in non-severe SARS-CoV-2 infection. This CDR3 comprises 18 residues. From germline, CDR1 is SGDLS and CDR2 YYNGEE. The trim removed 4 bases at V and 0 bases at J, leaving 9 bases unmatched. Ten or more counts support this clonotype. Unique molecular identifier tags were affixed to discrete cDNA molecules. TCRdb reprocessed the 5' RACE reads with MiXCR, giving one entry per CDR3 protein. The repertoire consists of tens of thousands of distinct CDR3 sequences, with approximately 12% occurring once and the leading ten covering less than 6%. This receptor was identified in an adult who was a healthcare worker with PCR-confirmed SARS-CoV-2 infection or an uninfected control (not recorded which). This chain connects TRBV9 to TRBJ2-6, with 8 bases that match TRBD1. The sample was whole blood. CDR3 protein: CASSFGQGQHSGANVLTF. CDR3 sequence (DNA): TGTGCCAGCAGCTTCGGACAGGGTCAGCACTCTGGGGCCAACGTCCTGACTTTC. Complete variable domain (other parts from reference TRBV9 and TRBJ2-6): DSGVTQTPKHLITATGQRVTLRCSPRSGDLSVYWYQQSLDQGLQFLIQYYNGEERAKGNILERFSAQQFPDLHSELNLSSLELGDSALYFCASSFGQGQHSGANVLTFGAGSRLTVL.